These T cell receptor beta chains were read from a single sample in a study of blood T cell repertoires in COVID-19. The protocol was immunoSEQ multiplex PCR, while the TCRdb copy is restricted to in-frame clones and leaves out a portion. The sample has 200,000 or so clones; 65% to 85% are singletons. The sample taken for sequencing was PBMCs or T cells enriched from blood (not recorded which). The receptors here all came from a man aged 35 to 55 who had recovered from COVID-19. Both conserved end residues are part of each CDR3. D genes are given only for firm matches. Part of the rows lack a size; the others show once, few, many or a class for expanded clones.

cdr3_aa	cdr3_nt	clone_size	v_call	j_call	d_call
CASSFRQGMNTEAFF	TGCGCCAGCAGCTTTAGACAGGGTATGAACACTGAAGCTTTCTTT	NA	TRBV5-1	TRBJ1-1	TRBD1
CASSRIPDSYEQYF	TGCGCCAGCAGCCGGATTCCTGACAGCTACGAGCAGTACTTC	NA	TRBV5-1	TRBJ2-7	NA
CASRTSGGADTQYF	TGTGCCAGCAGAACTAGCGGGGGGGCCGATACGCAGTATTTT	NA	TRBV6-5	TRBJ2-3	TRBD2
CASINRVATNEKLFF	TGTGCCAGCATTAACAGGGTTGCAACTAATGAAAAACTGTTTTTT	NA	TRBV6-5	TRBJ1-4	NA
CASSLDRRVPLHF	TGTGCCAGCAGCTTAGATAGGAGGGTGCCCCTCCACTTT	NA	TRBV11-2	TRBJ1-6	NA
CASSRPHLGGEATEAFF	TGTGCCAGCAGCCGCCCCCACCTCGGGGGAGAGGCCACTGAAGCTTTCTTT	NA	TRBV7-8	TRBJ1-1	NA
CASVLAGGRDNEQFF	TGTGCCAGCGTACTAGCGGGGGGGCGCGACAATGAGCAGTTCTTC	NA	TRBV27	TRBJ2-1	TRBD2
CASSLGGTSGTDTQYF	TGTGCCAGCAGCTTAGGAGGGACTAGCGGCACAGATACGCAGTATTTT	NA	TRBV7-6	TRBJ2-3	TRBD2
CASSLLAGEYNEQFF	TGTGCCAGCAGCTTGCTAGCGGGGGAGTACAATGAGCAGTTCTTC	NA	TRBV5-5	TRBJ2-1	TRBD2
CASSKAWTGIQQETQYF	TGTGCCAGCAGCAAAGCATGGACAGGGATCCAACAAGAGACCCAGTACTTC	NA	TRBV21-1	TRBJ2-5	NA
CASSPRGQGAGTEAFF	TGTGCCAGCAGCCCCAGGGGACAGGGGGCAGGCACTGAAGCTTTCTTT	NA	TRBV28	TRBJ1-1	TRBD1
CASSSGGANYGYTF	TGTGCCAGCAGTTCAGGGGGCGCAAACTATGGCTACACCTTC	NA	TRBV28	TRBJ1-2	TRBD1
CAWSRETDTQYF	TGTGCCTGGAGTCGAGAGACAGATACGCAGTATTTT	NA	TRBV30	TRBJ2-3	NA
CASSLRGTGETQYF	TGTGCCAGCAGCCTCAGAGGGACAGGAGAGACCCAGTACTTC	NA	TRBV7-9	TRBJ2-5	TRBD1
CASTPVQGLHNEQFF	TGTGCCAGCACTCCCGTACAGGGCCTTCACAATGAGCAGTTCTTC	NA	TRBV6-5	TRBJ2-1	NA
CASSQDGRQGSNSGNTIYF	TGCGCCAGCAGCCAAGATGGGCGACAGGGCTCCAACTCTGGAAACACCATATATTTT	few	TRBV4-1	TRBJ1-3	TRBD1
CASSSGATNYGYTF	TGTGCCAGCAGTTCAGGGGCGACTAACTATGGCTACACCTTC	NA	TRBV28	TRBJ1-2	NA
CASFQQDTGELFF	TGTGCCAGCTTCCAGCAGGACACCGGGGAGCTGTTTTTT	NA	TRBV4-2	TRBJ2-2	NA
CASSLGQNYNEQFF	TGCGCCAGCAGCTTGGGACAGAACTACAATGAGCAGTTCTTC	NA	TRBV5-1	TRBJ2-1	NA
CASSLGQTYTEAFF	TGCGCCAGCAGCTTGGGGCAGACATACACTGAAGCTTTCTTT	NA	TRBV5-1	TRBJ1-1	NA
CASSLELGRISYEQYF	TGTGCCAGCAGCTTAGAATTGGGGCGGATCTCCTACGAGCAGTACTTC	once	TRBV11-2	TRBJ2-7	NA
CASSLRVLSSYNEQFF	TGCGCCAGCAGCTTGCGGGTGCTGAGCTCCTACAATGAGCAGTTCTTC	NA	TRBV5-1	TRBJ2-1	NA
CASSPSPGQKLSDTQYF	TGTGCCAGCAGCCCAAGCCCGGGACAGAAACTCTCGGATACGCAGTATTTT	NA	TRBV7-9	TRBJ2-3	TRBD1
CASTSTPSQDYEQYF	TGCGCCAGCACCTCTACACCTAGCCAAGACTACGAGCAGTACTTC	NA	TRBV5-1	TRBJ2-7	NA
CASSPTWRGAKNIQYF	TGTGCCAGCAGCCCGACCTGGCGGGGGGCCAAAAACATTCAGTACTTC	NA	TRBV7-9	TRBJ2-4	TRBD2
CASSAQGYGNTIYF	TGTGCCAGCAGCGCCCAGGGCTATGGAAACACCATATATTTT	few	TRBV11-1	TRBJ1-3	NA
CASSLDGTQNTEAFF	TGCGCCAGCAGCTTGGACGGGACACAAAACACTGAAGCTTTCTTT	NA	TRBV5-1	TRBJ1-1	NA
CATSGGLRVSEQYF	TGTGCCACTTCGGGGGGTCTTCGGGTATCCGAGCAGTACTTC	NA	TRBV24-1	TRBJ2-7	TRBD2
CASNPLAGGPTDTQYF	TGTGCCAGTAACCCACTAGCGGGGGGGCCCACAGATACGCAGTATTTT	NA	TRBV19	TRBJ2-3	TRBD2
CASSPGLAGGQETQYF	TGTGCCAGCAGCCCCGGACTAGCGGGGGGGCAAGAGACCCAGTACTTC	NA	TRBV4-2	TRBJ2-5	TRBD2
CATSSSGGGNQPQHF	TGTGCCACCAGCAGTTCGGGGGGGGGAAATCAGCCCCAGCATTTT	NA	TRBV15	TRBJ1-5	NA
CASCGRGGGNTIYF	TGTGCCAGCTGCGGGAGGGGTGGTGGAAACACCATATATTTT	many	TRBV28	TRBJ1-3	NA
CASTTGSGSYNEQFF	TGTGCCAGTACTACGGGTTCGGGCTCCTACAATGAGCAGTTCTTC	NA	TRBV19	TRBJ2-1	NA
CASSLEMSSYEQYF	TGTGCCAGCAGCTTAGAGATGAGCTCCTACGAGCAGTACTTC	NA	TRBV7-9	TRBJ2-7	NA
CASSLITGPYTEAFF	TGTGCCAGCAGCTTAATTACAGGCCCATACACTGAAGCTTTCTTT	NA	TRBV7-9	TRBJ1-1	NA
CASSIRKGNEQFF	TGTGCCAGTAGTATTCGAAAGGGGAATGAGCAGTTCTTC	NA	TRBV19	TRBJ2-1	NA
CASKGQTALNTEAFF	TGTGCCAGCAAAGGACAGACAGCCTTGAACACTGAAGCTTTCTTT	NA	TRBV19	TRBJ1-1	NA
CASSPRMSGSTGELFF	TGTGCCAGCAGCCCTCGGATGTCAGGATCCACCGGGGAGCTGTTTTTT	NA	TRBV9	TRBJ2-2	NA
CASSRDRSYGYTF	TGCGCCAGCAGCCGGGACAGATCCTATGGCTACACCTTC	NA	TRBV5-1	TRBJ1-2	TRBD1
CASSTDSYNSPLHF	TGCGCCAGCAGCACTGACAGCTATAATTCACCCCTCCACTTT	NA	TRBV4-3	TRBJ1-6	NA
CASRDLSIPNSPLHF	TGTGCCAGCCGCGACTTGTCCATCCCAAATTCACCCCTCCACTTT	NA	TRBV11-2	TRBJ1-6	NA
CASSLTGGYGEKLFF	TGTGCCAGCAGCCTGACCGGAGGGTACGGTGAAAAACTGTTTTTT	NA	TRBV9	TRBJ1-4	NA
CASSPSPGTNRDSPLHF	TGCGCCAGCAGCCCATCACCCGGGACTAACAGGGATTCACCCCTCCACTTT	NA	TRBV4-3	TRBJ1-6	NA
CASSDSGQSYEQYF	TGTGCCAGCAGCGATTCGGGACAGTCCTACGAGCAGTACTTC	NA	TRBV13	TRBJ2-7	TRBD1
CASSLSGGTGELFF	TGTGCCAGCAGCTTATCAGGGGGCACCGGGGAGCTGTTTTTT	NA	TRBV7-2	TRBJ2-2	TRBD1
CSVVLRAYEQYF	TGCAGCGTTGTTCTGCGGGCCTACGAGCAGTACTTC	NA	TRBV29-1	TRBJ2-7	NA
CSVATGGSYGFF	TGCAGCGTAGCGACAGGGGGGTCTTACGGTTTCTTT	once	TRBV29-1	TRBJ1-1	TRBD1
CASSQDRQGGNTEAFF	TGCGCCAGCAGCCAAGATCGACAGGGGGGGAACACTGAAGCTTTCTTT	NA	TRBV4-3	TRBJ1-1	TRBD1
CASRLAVYGFAEAFF	TGTGCAAGTCGCTTAGCGGTGTACGGTTTCGCTGAAGCTTTCTTT	NA	TRBV12-2	TRBJ1-1	NA
CAISERSSGESPLHF	TGTGCCATCAGTGAACGGAGTTCAGGGGAGTCACCCCTCCACTTT	NA	TRBV10-3	TRBJ1-6	NA
CASSQGANTEAFF	TGTGCCAGCAGCCAAGGAGCGAACACTGAAGCTTTCTTT	NA	TRBV14	TRBJ1-1	NA
CASSYTLGETQYF	TGTGCCAGCAGTTACACACTAGGAGAGACCCAGTACTTC	NA	TRBV2	TRBJ2-5	NA
CASSPGLAGGADTQYF	TGTGCCAGCAGCCCGGGACTAGCGGGGGGCGCAGATACGCAGTATTTT	NA	TRBV9	TRBJ2-3	TRBD2